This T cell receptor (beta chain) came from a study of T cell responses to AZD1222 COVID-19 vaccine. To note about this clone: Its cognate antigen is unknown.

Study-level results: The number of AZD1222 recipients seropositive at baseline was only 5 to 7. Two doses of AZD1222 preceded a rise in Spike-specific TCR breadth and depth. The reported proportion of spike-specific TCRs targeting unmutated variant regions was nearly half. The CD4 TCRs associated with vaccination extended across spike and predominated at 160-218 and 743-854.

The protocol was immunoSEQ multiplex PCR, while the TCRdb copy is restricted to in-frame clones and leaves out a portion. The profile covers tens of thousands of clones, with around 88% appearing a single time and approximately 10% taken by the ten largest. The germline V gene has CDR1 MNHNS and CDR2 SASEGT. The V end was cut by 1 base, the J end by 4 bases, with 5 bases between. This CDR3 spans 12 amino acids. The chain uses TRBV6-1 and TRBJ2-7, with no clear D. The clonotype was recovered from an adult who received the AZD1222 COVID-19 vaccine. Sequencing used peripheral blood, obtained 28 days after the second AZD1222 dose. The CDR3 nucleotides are TGTGCCAGCAGTGAAGGGGGATACGAGCAGTACTTC. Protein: CASSEGGYEQYF.